The rows below give T cell receptor beta chains drawn from one sample of a study of CD8 T cells in ankylosing spondylitis. TCRdb re-called the 5' RACE reads through MiXCR, storing one row per CDR3 protein. The sample holds 250,000 to 350,000 distinct CDR3 sequences, more than 20% seen once. Material for sequencing was blood, either unsorted or a sorted T cell fraction (not recorded which). The receptors were sampled from a female donor with ankylosing spondylitis or in good health (not recorded which). Both conserved end residues are part of each CDR3. The order of the fields is V gene, CDR3 length, D gene, clone size, J gene, CDR3 DNA, CDR3 protein. The D gene is left open where the match is weak. Rows give clone size only sometimes, using once, few, many, or a class for an expanded clone.

>TRBV7-9|15|.|.|TRBJ2-7
TGTGCCAGCGTTATTGGGGATGGGGTGCCCTACGAGCAGTACTTC
CASVIGDGVPYEQYF
>TRBV29-1|11|TRBD1|.|TRBJ1-2
TGCAGCGTCATGACAGGGATGGGCTACACCTTC
CSVMTGMGYTF
>TRBV30|13|TRBD1|.|TRBJ1-2
TGTGCCTGGGGATCAGGGGGCGCGGATGGCTACACCTTC
CAWGSGGADGYTF
>TRBV10-3|11|.|many|TRBJ2-7
TGTGCCATAGGGGAAATGAACGAGCAGTACTTC
CAIGEMNEQYF
>TRBV29-1|13|TRBD1|.|TRBJ1-5
TGCAGCGTTTCCAGGGGGCTCAATCAGCCCCAGCATTTT
CSVSRGLNQPQHF
>TRBV27|16|TRBD1|.|TRBJ1-5
TGTGCCAGCAGTCGCCGGACAGGGATGGGCAATCAGCCCCAGCATTTT
CASSRRTGMGNQPQHF
>TRBV29-1|15|.|.|TRBJ1-1
TGCAGCGTTGAAGTCCTTGGAGGGATGAACACTGAAGCTTTCTTT
CSVEVLGGMNTEAFF
>TRBV24-1|13|.|.|TRBJ2-6
TGTGCCACCAGGGGCCCTGGGGCCAACGTCCTGACTTTC
CATRGPGANVLTF
>TRBV5-6|12|.|few|TRBJ2-7
TGTGCCAGCAGCCCCGGGCTCCTCAACCAGTACTTC
CASSPGLLNQYF
>TRBV20-1|14|TRBD2|few|TRBJ2-1
TGCAGTGCTAGCAGGGCTAGCGGGAGGCCTGAGCAGTTCTTC
CSASRASGRPEQFF
>TRBV7-2|14|TRBD2|.|TRBJ2-2
TGTGCCAGCAGACTAGCGGCTCTCTCCGGGGAGCTGTTTTTT
CASRLAALSGELFF
>TRBV12-3/TRBV12-4|17|TRBD2|few|TRBJ2-7
TGTGCCAGCAGTTTAGCGACTAGCGGGAGAGACTCCTACGAGCAGTACTTC
CASSLATSGRDSYEQYF
>TRBV6-5|14|.|.|TRBJ2-5
TGTGCCAGCAGTTATGGGCGGCAGACGGAGACCCAGTACTTC
CASSYGRQTETQYF
>TRBV29-1|13|.|many|TRBJ2-3
TGCAGCGCGAGTGATTTCGGGGCAGATACGCAGTATTTT
CSASDFGADTQYF
>TRBV20-1|15|TRBD2|few|TRBJ2-3
TGCAGTGCTAGAGGGACTAGCGAGTACACAGATACGCAGTATTTT
CSARGTSEYTDTQYF
>TRBV5-6|16|.|.|TRBJ2-3
TGTGCCAGCAGCAGACGAGGAGTGCTCGGCACAGATACGCAGTATTTT
CASSRRGVLGTDTQYF
>TRBV19|14|.|.|TRBJ2-7
TGTGCCAGTAGTACTGGGCAGGGAAACGCCGAGCAGTACTTC
CASSTGQGNAEQYF